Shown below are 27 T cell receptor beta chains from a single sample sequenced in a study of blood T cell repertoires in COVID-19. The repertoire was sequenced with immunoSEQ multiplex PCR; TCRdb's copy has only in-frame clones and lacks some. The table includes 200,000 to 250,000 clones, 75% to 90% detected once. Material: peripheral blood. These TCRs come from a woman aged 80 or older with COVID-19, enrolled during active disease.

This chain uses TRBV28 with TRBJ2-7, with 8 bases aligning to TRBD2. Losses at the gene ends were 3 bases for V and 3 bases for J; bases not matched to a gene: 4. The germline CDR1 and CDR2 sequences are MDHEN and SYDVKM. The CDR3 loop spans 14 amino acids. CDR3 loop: CASSFLAGGYEQYF. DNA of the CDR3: TGTGCCAGCAGTTTTCTGGCGGGAGGCTACGAGCAGTACTTC.

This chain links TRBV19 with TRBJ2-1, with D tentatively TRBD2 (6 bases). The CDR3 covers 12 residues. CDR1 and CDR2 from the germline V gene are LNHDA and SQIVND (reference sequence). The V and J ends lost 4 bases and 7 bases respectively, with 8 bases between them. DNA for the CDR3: TGTGCCAGTAGTACTCGGGGGAATGAGCAGTTCTTC. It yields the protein CASSTRGNEQFF.

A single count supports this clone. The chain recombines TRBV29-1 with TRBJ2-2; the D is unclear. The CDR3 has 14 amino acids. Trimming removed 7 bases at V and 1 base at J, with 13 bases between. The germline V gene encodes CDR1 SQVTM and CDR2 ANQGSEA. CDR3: CSAGTDLNTGELFF. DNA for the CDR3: TGCAGCGCCGGTACAGACCTGAACACCGGGGAGCTGTTTTTT.

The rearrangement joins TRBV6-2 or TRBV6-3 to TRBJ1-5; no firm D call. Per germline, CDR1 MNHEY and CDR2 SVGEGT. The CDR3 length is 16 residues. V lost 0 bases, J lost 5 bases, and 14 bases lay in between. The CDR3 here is CASSYSRQLTYQPQHF. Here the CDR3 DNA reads TGTGCCAGCAGTTACTCGAGGCAGCTCACCTATCAGCCCCAGCATTTT.

The CDR3 sequence: CASSLFGQTYEQYF. The DNA for the CDR3 is TGTGCCAGCAGCTTGTTCGGACAGACCTACGAGCAGTACTTC. The rearrangement links TRBV5-6 to TRBJ2-7, with a weak D call TRBD1 (6 bases). The CDR3 covers 14 residues. CDR1 is SGHDT and CDR2 is YYEEEE in the germline V gene. The V end was cut by 1 base, the J end by 2 bases, with 10 bases between.

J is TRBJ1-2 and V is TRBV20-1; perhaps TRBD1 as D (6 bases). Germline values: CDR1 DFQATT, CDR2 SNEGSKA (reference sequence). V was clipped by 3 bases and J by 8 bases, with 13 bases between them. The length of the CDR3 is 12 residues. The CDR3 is CSASQGDNGYTF. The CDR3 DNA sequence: TGCAGTGCTAGTCAAGGGGACAACGGCTACACCTTC.

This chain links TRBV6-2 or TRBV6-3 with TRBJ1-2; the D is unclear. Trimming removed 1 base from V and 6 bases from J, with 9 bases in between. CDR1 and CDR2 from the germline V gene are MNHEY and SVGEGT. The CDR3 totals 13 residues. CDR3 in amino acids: CASSYWRGNGYTF. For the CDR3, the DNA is TGTGCCAGCAGTTACTGGCGGGGTAATGGCTACACCTTC.

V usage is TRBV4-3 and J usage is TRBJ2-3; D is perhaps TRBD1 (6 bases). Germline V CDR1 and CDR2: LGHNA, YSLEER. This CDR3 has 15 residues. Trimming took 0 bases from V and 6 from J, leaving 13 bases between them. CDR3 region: CASSQDLGTIDTQYF. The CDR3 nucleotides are TGCGCCAGCAGCCAAGATCTGGGGACAATCGATACGCAGTATTTT.

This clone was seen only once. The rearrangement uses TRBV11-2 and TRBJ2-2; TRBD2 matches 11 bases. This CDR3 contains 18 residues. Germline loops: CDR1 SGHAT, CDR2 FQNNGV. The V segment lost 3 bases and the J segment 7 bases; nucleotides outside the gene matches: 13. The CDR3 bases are TGTGCCAGCAGCTTGGGACCTAATCCCGGACTAGCGGGCGGGGAGCTGTTTTTT. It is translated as CASSLGPNPGLAGGELFF. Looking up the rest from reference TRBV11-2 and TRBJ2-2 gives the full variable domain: EAGVAQSPRYKIIEKRQSVAFWCNPISGHATLYWYQQILGQGPKLLIQFQNNGVVDDSQLPKDRFSAERLKGVDSTLKIQPAKLEDSAVYLCASSLGPNPGLAGGELFFGEGSRLTVL.

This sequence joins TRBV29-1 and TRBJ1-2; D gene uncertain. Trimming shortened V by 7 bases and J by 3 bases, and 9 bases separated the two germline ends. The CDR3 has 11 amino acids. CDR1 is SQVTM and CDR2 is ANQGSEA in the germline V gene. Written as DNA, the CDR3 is TGCAGCGCTACAGATCACTATGGCTACACCTTC. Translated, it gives CSATDHYGYTF.

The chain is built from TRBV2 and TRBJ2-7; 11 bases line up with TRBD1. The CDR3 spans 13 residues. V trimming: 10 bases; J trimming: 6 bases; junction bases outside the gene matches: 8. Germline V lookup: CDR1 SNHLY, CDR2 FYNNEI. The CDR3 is CAITLGTGGEQYF. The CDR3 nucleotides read TGTGCCATCACACTGGGGACAGGGGGCGAGCAGTACTTC.

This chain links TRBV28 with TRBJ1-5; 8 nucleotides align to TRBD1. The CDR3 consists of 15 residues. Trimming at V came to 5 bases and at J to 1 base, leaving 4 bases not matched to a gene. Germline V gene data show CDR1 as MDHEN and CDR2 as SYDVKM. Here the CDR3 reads CASSDNRGSNQPQHF. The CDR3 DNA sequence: TGTGCCAGCAGTGATAACAGGGGGAGCAATCAGCCCCAGCATTTT. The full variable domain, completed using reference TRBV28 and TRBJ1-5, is DVKVTQSSRYLVKRTGEKVFLECVQDMDHENMFWYRQDPGLGLRLIYFSYDVKMKEKGDIPEGYSVSREKKERFSLILESASTNQTSMYLCASSDNRGSNQPQHFGDGTRLSIL.

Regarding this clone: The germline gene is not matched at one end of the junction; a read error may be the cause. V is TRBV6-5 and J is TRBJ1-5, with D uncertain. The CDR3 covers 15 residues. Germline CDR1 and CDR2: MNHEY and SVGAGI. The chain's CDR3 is CASIYGHRSNQPQHF. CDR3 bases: TGTGCCAGCATTTACGGTCATCGGAGCAATCAGCCCCAGCATTTT.

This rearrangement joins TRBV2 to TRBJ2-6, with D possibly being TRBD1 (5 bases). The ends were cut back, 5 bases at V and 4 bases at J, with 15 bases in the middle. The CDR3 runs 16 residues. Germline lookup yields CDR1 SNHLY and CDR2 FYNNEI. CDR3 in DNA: TGTGCCAGCAGTCCAGGGATAGGGGCCGGGGCCAACGTCCTGACTTTC. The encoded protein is CASSPGIGAGANVLTF.

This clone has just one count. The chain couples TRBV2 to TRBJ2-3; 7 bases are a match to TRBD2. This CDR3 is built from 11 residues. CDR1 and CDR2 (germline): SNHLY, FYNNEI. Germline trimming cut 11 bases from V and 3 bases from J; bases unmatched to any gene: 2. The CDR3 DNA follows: TGTGCCTCGGGGGGTACAGATACGCAGTATTTT. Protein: CASGGTDTQYF.

This CDR3 reads CASSYNGGRANYGYTF. The DNA of the CDR3 is TGTGCCAGCAGTTACAATGGAGGAAGGGCGAACTATGGCTACACCTTC. V gene TRBV6-6 combines with J gene TRBJ1-2; no clear D gene. CDR1 and CDR2 (germline): MNHNY, SVGAGI (reference sequence). Trimming took off 2 bases at V and 2 bases at J, with 15 bases between the two ends. The CDR3 has 16 amino acids.

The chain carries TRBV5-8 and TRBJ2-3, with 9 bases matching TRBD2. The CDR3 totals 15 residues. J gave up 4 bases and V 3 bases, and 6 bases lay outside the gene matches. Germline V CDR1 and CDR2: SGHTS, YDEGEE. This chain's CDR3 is CASSSLAGVADTQYF. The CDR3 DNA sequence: TGTGCCAGCAGCTCTTTAGCGGGAGTTGCAGATACGCAGTATTTT.

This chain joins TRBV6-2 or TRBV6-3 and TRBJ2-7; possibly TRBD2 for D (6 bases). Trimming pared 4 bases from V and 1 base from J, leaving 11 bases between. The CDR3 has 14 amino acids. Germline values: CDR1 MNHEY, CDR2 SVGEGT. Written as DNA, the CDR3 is TGTGCCAGCAGTTTTACTCGGGGGTCCTACGAGCAGTACTTC. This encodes CASSFTRGSYEQYF.

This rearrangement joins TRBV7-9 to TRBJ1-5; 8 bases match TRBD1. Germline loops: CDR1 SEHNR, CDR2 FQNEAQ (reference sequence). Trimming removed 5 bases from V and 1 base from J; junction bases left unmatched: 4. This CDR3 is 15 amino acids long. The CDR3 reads CASSTAGGSNQPQHF. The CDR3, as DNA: TGTGCCAGCAGCACAGCAGGGGGCAGCAATCAGCCCCAGCATTTT. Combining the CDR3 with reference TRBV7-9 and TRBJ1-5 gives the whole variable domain DTGVSQNPRHKITKRGQNVTFRCDPISEHNRLYWYRQTLGQGPEFLTYFQNEAQLEKSRLLSDRFSAERPKGSFSTLEIQRTEQGDSAMYLCASSTAGGSNQPQHFGDGTRLSIL.

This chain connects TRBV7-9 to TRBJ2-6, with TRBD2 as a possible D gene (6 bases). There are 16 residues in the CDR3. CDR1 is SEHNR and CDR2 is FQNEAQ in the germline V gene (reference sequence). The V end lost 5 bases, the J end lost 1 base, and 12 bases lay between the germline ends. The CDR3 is CASSRDSHSGANVLTF. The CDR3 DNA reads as TGTGCCAGCAGCCGGGACTCCCATTCTGGGGCCAACGTCCTGACTTTC. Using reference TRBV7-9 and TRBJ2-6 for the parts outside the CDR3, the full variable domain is DTGVSQNPRHKITKRGQNVTFRCDPISEHNRLYWYRQTLGQGPEFLTYFQNEAQLEKSRLLSDRFSAERPKGSFSTLEIQRTEQGDSAMYLCASSRDSHSGANVLTFGAGSRLTVL.

The CDR3 bases are TGTGCCAGCAGCCTCACCGGGACTACCACCCTCAATGAGCAGTTCTTC. Residues: CASSLTGTTTLNEQFF. The chain recombines TRBV9 with TRBJ2-1; 7 bases are shared with TRBD2. Germline values: CDR1 SGDLS, CDR2 YYNGEE. The CDR3 has 16 residues. V was pared by 4 bases and J by 6 bases, with 13 bases of the junction left unmatched.

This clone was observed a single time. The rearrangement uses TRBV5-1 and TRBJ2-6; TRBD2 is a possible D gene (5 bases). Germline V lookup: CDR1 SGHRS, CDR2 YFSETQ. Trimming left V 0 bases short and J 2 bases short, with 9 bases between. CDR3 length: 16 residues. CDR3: CASSLGTGTGANVLTF. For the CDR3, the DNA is TGCGCCAGCAGCTTGGGGACGGGAACTGGGGCCAACGTCCTGACTTTC.

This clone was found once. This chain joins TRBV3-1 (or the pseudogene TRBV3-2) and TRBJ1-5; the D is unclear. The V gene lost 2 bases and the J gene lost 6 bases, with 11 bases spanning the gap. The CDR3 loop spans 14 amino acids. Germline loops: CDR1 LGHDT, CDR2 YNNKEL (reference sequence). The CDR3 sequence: CASSQTGTVQPQHF. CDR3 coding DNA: TGTGCCAGCAGCCAAACCGGAACAGTTCAGCCCCAGCATTTT.

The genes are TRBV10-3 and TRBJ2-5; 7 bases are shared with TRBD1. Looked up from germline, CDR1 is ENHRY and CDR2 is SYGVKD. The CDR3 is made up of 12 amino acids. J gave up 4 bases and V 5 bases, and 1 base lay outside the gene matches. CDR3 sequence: CAISSGGETQYF. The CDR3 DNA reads TGTGCCATCAGTTCAGGGGGAGAGACCCAGTACTTC.

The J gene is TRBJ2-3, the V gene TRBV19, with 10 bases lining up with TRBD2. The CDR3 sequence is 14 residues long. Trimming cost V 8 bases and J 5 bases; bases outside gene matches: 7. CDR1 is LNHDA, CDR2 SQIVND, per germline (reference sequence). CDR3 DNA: TGTGCCAGTGCTAGCGGGAGAGTCGGAGATACGCAGTATTTT. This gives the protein CASASGRVGDTQYF.

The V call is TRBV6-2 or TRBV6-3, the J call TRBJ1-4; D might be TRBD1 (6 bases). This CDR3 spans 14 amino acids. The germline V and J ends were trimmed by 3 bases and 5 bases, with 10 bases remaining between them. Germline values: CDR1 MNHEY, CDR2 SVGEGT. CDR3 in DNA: TGTGCCAGCAGTTATCCGCAGGGGAATGAAAAACTGTTTTTT. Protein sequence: CASSYPQGNEKLFF.

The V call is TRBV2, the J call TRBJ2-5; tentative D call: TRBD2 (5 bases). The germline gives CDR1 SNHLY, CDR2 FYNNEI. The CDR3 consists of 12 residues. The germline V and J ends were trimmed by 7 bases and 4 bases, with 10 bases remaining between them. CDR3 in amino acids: CASMGGGETQYF. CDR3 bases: TGTGCCAGCATGGGCGGAGGAGAGACCCAGTACTTC. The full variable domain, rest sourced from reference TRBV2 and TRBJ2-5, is EPEVTQTPSHQVTQMGQEVILRCVPISNHLYFYWYRQILGQKVEFLVSFYNNEISEKSEIFDDQFSVERPDGSNFTLKIRSTKLEDSAMYFCASMGGGETQYFGPGTRLLVL.